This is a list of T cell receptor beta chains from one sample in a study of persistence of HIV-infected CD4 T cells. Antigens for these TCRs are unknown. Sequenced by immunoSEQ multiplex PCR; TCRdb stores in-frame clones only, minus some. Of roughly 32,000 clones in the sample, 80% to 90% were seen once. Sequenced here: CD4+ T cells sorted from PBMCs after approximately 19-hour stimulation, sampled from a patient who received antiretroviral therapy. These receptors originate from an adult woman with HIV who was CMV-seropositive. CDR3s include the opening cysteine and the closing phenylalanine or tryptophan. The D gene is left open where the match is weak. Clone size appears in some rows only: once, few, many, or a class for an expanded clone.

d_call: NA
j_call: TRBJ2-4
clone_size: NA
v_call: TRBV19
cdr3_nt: TGTGCCAGTAGTGACAGGCCTCTAGCCAAAAACATTCAGTACTTC
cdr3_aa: CASSDRPLAKNIQYF

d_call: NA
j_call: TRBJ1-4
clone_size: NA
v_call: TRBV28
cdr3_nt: TGTGCCAGCAGTTTCTTGAGGGCTAGGGAAAAACTGTTTTTT
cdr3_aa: CASSFLRAREKLFF

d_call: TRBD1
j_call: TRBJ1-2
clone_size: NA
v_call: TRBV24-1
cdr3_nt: TGTGCCACCAGTGATTTAACCTTCCGGACAGGGGACCCGATTTGGTCGTTGGGCTACACCTTC
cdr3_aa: CATSDLTFRTGDPIWSLGYTF

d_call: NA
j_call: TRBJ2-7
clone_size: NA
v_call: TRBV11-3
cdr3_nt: TGTGCCAGCAGCCTCAGGGGGGGCTCCTACTCCTACGAGCAGTACTTC
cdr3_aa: CASSLRGGSYSYEQYF

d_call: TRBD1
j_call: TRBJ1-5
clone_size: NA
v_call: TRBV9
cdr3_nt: TGTGCCAGCAGCCCGGGGGACAGGCCCTCGGAGCCCCAGCATTTT
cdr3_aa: CASSPGDRPSEPQHF

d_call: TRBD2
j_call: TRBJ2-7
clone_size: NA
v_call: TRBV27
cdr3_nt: TGTGCCAGCAGTCGAGCGGGACCCAACGAGCAGTACTTC
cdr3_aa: CASSRAGPNEQYF

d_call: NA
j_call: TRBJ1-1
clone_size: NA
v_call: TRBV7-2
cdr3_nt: TGTGCCAGCAGCTTAGCCGGAATGAACACTGAAGCTTTCTTT
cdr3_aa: CASSLAGMNTEAFF

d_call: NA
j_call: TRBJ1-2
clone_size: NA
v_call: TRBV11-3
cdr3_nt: TGTGCCAGCAGCCCGGACAGTTTATATGGCTACACCTTC
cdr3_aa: CASSPDSLYGYTF

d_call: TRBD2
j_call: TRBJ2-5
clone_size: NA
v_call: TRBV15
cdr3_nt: TGTGCCACCAGCAGTGGGGGGGGAGAGACCCAGTACTTC
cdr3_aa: CATSSGGGETQYF

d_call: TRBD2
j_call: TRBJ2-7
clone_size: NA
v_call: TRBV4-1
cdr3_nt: TGCGCCAGCACCCTGTTACCCCCGGCAGCGGGAGAAGTAAACGAGCAGTACTTC
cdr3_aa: CASTLLPPAAGEVNEQYF

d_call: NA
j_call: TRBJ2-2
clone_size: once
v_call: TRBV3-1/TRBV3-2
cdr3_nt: TGTGCCAGCAGCCCGTCCTACACGCGGGGCACCGGGGAGCTGTTTTTT
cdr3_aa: CASSPSYTRGTGELFF

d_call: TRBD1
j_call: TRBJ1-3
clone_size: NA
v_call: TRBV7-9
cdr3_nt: TGTGCCAGCAGCAAGGGGGACAGGCTTGGTGGAAACACCATATATTTT
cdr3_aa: CASSKGDRLGGNTIYF

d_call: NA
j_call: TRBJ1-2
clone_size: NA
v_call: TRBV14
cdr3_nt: TGTGCCAGCAGCCAGCGACAGAACTATGGCTACACCTTC
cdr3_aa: CASSQRQNYGYTF

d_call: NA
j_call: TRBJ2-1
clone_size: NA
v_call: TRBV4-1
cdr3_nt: TGCGCCAGCAGCCTCCGGGACGGACCCAATGAGCAGTTCTTC
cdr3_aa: CASSLRDGPNEQFF

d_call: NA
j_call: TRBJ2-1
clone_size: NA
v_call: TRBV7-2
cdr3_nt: TGTGCCAGCAGCAGTGGTCTGGGGGGCAGCTCCAGGCGGCCGATCTTC
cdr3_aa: CASSSGLGGSSRRPIF

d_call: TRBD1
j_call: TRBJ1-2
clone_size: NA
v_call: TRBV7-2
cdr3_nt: TGTGCCAGCAGCCCCATCTTAGGGGGCCTCAGCTATGGCTACACCTTC
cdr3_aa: CASSPILGGLSYGYTF

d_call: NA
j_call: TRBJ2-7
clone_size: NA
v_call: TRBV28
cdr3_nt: TGTGCCAGCAGTTTATCCGGGGCCCAGCAGTACTTC
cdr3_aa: CASSLSGAQQYF

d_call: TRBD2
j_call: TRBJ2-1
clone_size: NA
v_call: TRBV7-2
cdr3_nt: TGTGCCAGCAGCTCCTGGACTAGCTCCGACGGGGACAATGAGCAGTTCTTC
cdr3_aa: CASSSWTSSDGDNEQFF

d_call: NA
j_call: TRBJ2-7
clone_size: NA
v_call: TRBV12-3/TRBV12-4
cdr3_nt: TGTGCCAGCAGTTACTCCCACTCCTACGAGCAGTACTTC
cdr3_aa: CASSYSHSYEQYF

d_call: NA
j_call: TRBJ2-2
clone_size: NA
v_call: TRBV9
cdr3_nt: TGTGCCAGCAGCGTAGACCCCTTCGCGGGCACCGGGGAGCTGTTTTTT
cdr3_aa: CASSVDPFAGTGELFF

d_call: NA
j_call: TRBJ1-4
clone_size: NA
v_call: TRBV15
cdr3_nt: TGTGCCACCAGCAGAGCGGGCAGGGGAGGGGAAAAACTGTTTTTT
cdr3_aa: CATSRAGRGGEKLFF

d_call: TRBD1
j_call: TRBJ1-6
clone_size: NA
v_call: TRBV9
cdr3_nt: TGTGCCAGCAGCGCCAGCGGACAGGGTAATTCACCCCTCCACTTT
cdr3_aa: CASSASGQGNSPLHF

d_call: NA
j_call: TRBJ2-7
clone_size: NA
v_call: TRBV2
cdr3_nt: TGTGCCAGCGGGAAGGAAGGGGGGAGCTACGAGCAGTACTTC
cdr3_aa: CASGKEGGSYEQYF

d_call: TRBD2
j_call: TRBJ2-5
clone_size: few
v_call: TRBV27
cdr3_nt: TGTGCCAGCAGTTTATCGCGGGGGGAAGAGACCCAGTACTTC
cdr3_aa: CASSLSRGEETQYF

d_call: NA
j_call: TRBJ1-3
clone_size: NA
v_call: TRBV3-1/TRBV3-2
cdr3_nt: TGTGCCAGCAGCCAAGATATGGCAGGGGGAAACACCATATATTTT
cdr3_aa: CASSQDMAGGNTIYF

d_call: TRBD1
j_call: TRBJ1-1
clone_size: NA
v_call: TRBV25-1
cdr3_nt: TGTGCCAGCAGTCATGAGGGGGCATCGGGCAAACAGAGGGAAGCTTTCTTT
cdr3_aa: CASSHEGASGKQREAFF

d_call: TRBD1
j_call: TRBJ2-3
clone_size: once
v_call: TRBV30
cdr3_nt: TGTGCCTGGAAGATTAAGCCGGGACAGGGAGGTCCAGATACGCAGTATTTT
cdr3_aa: CAWKIKPGQGGPDTQYF

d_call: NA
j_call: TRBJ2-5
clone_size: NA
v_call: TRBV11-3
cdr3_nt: TGTGCCAGCAGCTTCGCTCTCTCGCGTCAGGGGTGGCAGACCCAGTACTTC
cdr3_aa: CASSFALSRQGWQTQYF

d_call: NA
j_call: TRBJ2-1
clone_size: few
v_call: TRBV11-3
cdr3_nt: TGTGCCAGCAGCTTAGCGGGGACCCTATCCTACAATGAGCAGTTCTTC
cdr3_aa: CASSLAGTLSYNEQFF

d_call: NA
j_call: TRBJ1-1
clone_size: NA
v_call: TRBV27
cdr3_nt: TGTGCCAGCAGTTTGGGACGTAATATGAACACTGAAGCTTTCTTT
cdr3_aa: CASSLGRNMNTEAFF

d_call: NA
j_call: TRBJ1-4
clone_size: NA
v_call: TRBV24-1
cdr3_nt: TGTGCCACCAGTCCAGCGGGGGTCGGTGAAAAACTGTTTTTT
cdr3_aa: CATSPAGVGEKLFF

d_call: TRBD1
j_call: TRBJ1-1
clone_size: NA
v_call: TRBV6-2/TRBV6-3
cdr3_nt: TGTGCCAGCAGTTACCGACAGGGCACTGAAGCTTTCTTT
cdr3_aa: CASSYRQGTEAFF

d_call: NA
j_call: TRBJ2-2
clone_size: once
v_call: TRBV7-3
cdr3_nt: TGTGCCAGCAGCTTAGGGAAGTCTACGGGGGAGCTGTTTTTT
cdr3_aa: CASSLGKSTGELFF

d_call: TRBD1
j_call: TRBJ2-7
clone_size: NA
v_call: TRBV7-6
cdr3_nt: TGTGCCAGCAGCTTAGCTGGGACAGGTACGGACGAGCAGTACTTC
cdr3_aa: CASSLAGTGTDEQYF

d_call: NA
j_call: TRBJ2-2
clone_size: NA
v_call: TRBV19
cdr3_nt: TGTGCCAGTAGTCCTCAAGGACGGTATACCGGGGAGCTGTTTTTT
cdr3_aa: CASSPQGRYTGELFF

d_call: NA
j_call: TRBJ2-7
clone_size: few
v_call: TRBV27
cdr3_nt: TGTGCCAGCAGTTTGTCCGGGAGCTCCTACGAGCAGTACTTC
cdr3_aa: CASSLSGSSYEQYF

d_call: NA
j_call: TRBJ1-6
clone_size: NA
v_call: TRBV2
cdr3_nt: TGTGCCAGCAGTGAACTACCCGATACCCTCCACTTT
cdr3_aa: CASSELPDTLHF

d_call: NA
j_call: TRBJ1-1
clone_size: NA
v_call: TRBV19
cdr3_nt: TGTGCCAGTACACCCCTCCGGGCAGGGAACACTGAAGCTTTCTTT
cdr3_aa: CASTPLRAGNTEAFF

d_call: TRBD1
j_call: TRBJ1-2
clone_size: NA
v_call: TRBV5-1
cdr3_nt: TGCGCCAGCAGCTTGGGACAGGGGGCTTCTGGCTACACCTTC
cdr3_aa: CASSLGQGASGYTF